Presented here are 30 T cell receptor beta chains from one specimen sequenced in a study of T cell responses to AZD1222 COVID-19 vaccine. Sequencing used immunoSEQ multiplex PCR; TCRdb keeps in-frame clones, though not all of them. The top ten clones hold 16% of a sample with more than 90,000 clones, approximately 84% of them seen once. The material sequenced was peripheral blood, taken on day 0 of AZD1222 vaccination. Receptors originate from an adult in good health.

The rearrangement joins TRBV27 to TRBJ1-1; D is unresolved. With 2 bases removed from V and 4 bases from J, the gap between germline ends came to 11 bases. The CDR3 is 14 amino acids. Germline V gives CDR1 MNHEY, CDR2 SMNVEV (reference sequence). Here the CDR3 DNA reads TGTGCCAGCAGTTTAGCAGGTTTCGTCACTGAAGCTTTCTTT. It translates to CASSLAGFVTEAFF.

The chain couples TRBV7-7 to TRBJ2-1; D gene uncertain. The CDR3 covers 13 residues. Trimming cost V 4 bases and J 1 base, with 5 bases left between them. Germline V CDR1 and CDR2: SSHAT, FNYEAQ (reference sequence). The CDR3 DNA reads TGTGCCAGCAGCTACAGTTCCTACAATGAGCAGTTCTTC. Translating gives CASSYSSYNEQFF.

The chain couples TRBV19 to TRBJ1-1, with 7 bases lining up with TRBD1. CDR3 length equals 16 residues. The V and J ends lost 0 bases and 6 bases, in that order; junction bases with no gene match: 10. CDR1 and CDR2 from the germline V gene are LNHDA and SQIVND (reference sequence). CDR3 nucleotides: TGTGCCAGTAGTATAGATGTGAGGGGGCGTAGGGCTGAAGCTTTCTTT. Translated: CASSIDVRGRRAEAFF.

This rearrangement joins TRBV27 to TRBJ2-1; D might be TRBD2 (5 bases). The CDR3 has 14 residues. Germline lookup yields CDR1 MNHEY and CDR2 SMNVEV (reference sequence). The germline V and J ends were trimmed by 5 bases and 8 bases, with 16 bases remaining between them. CDR3 region: CASSNLTRHDEQFF. In DNA, the CDR3 is TGTGCCAGCAGTAATCTTACTAGGCACGATGAGCAGTTCTTC.

The genes are TRBV7-2 and TRBJ1-2; D remains ambiguous. The CDR3 is 12 residues long. The ends were cut back, 3 bases at V and 3 bases at J, with 5 bases in the middle. The V gene's germline CDR1 is SGHTA and CDR2 FQGNSA. Here the CDR3 reads CASSFSYYGYTF. The DNA of the CDR3 is TGTGCCAGCAGCTTTTCTTACTATGGCTACACCTTC.

The V call is TRBV4-1, the J call TRBJ1-1; perhaps TRBD1 as D (5 bases). Trimming left V 6 bases short and J 6 bases short, with 14 bases between. Germline V lookup: CDR1 MGHRA, CDR2 YSYEKL. The CDR3 runs to 13 residues. The CDR3 region is CASSRHGGAEAFF. The CDR3 DNA reads as TGCGCCAGCAGTCGACACGGAGGGGCTGAAGCTTTCTTT.

This chain connects TRBV9 to TRBJ2-3; the D gene is possibly TRBD2 (6 bases). The CDR3 runs to 15 residues. Germline CDR1 reads SGDLS; CDR2 reads YYNGEE. V lost 4 bases, J lost 6 bases, and 18 bases lay in between. The CDR3: CASSPALSGRDTQYF. CDR3 coding DNA: TGTGCCAGCAGCCCAGCCCTCAGCGGGCGGGATACGCAGTATTTT.

The chain is built from TRBV7-2 and TRBJ1-2; D remains ambiguous. The V and J ends lost 5 bases and 4 bases respectively, with 17 bases between them. This CDR3 contains 15 residues. Germline lookup yields CDR1 SGHTA and CDR2 FQGNSA. This CDR3 reads CASSPYPSEVYGYTF. The CDR3 DNA follows: TGTGCCAGCAGCCCCTACCCTTCAGAAGTCTATGGCTACACCTTC.

This chain joins TRBV28 and TRBJ2-7; 9 bases fit TRBD1. The CDR3 runs to 13 residues. CDR1 is MDHEN, CDR2 SYDVKM, per germline. J lost 3 bases, V lost 4 bases, and 1 base had no gene match. The CDR3 coding sequence is TGTGCCAGCAGTTCGGGACAGGGCTACGAGCAGTACTTC. This codes for CASSSGQGYEQYF.

The chain combines TRBV13 with TRBJ2-7; possibly TRBD2 for D (6 bases). This CDR3 region has 14 residues. From germline, CDR1 is PRHDT and CDR2 FYEKMQ (reference sequence). Trimming cost V 4 bases and J 6 bases, with 16 bases left between them. In nucleotides, the CDR3 is TGTGCCAGCAGCTGGGGGGACCTGCGGGGCGAGCAGTACTTC. Translation gives CASSWGDLRGEQYF.

The table lists this clone with a count of one. This chain uses TRBV6-5 with TRBJ1-1; D may be TRBD1 (5 bases). The CDR3 sequence is 12 residues long. Trimming shortened V by 6 bases and J by 11 bases, and 16 bases separated the two germline ends. Germline V gene lookup returns CDR1 MNHEY and CDR2 SVGAGI. Written as DNA, the CDR3 is TGTGCCAGCAGCCGGGACCAAGTGTACGCTTTCTTT. This encodes CASSRDQVYAFF.

The rearrangement joins TRBV19 to TRBJ2-1; D might be TRBD1 (5 bases). CDR1 and CDR2 from the germline V gene are LNHDA and SQIVND (reference sequence). This CDR3 spans 16 amino acids. The ends were cut back, 6 bases at V and 9 bases at J, with 24 bases in the middle. CDR3 in amino acids: CASSGPRTGSLGEQFF. CDR3 coding DNA: TGTGCCAGTAGCGGGCCGAGAACAGGCTCTTTGGGTGAGCAGTTCTTC.

The chain links TRBV27 to TRBJ2-3; D unclear. In germline, CDR1 is MNHEY, CDR2 SMNVEV (reference sequence). The CDR3 runs to 14 residues. The V end was cut by 6 bases, the J end by 1 base, with 11 bases between. The CDR3 DNA sequence: TGTGCCAGCAGGGATCGGGTTGGCACAGATACGCAGTATTTT. Amino acid sequence: CASRDRVGTDTQYF.

V and J are TRBV28 and TRBJ2-2, with a tentative D call TRBD1 (6 bases). V lost 5 bases to trimming and J lost 5 bases, with 15 bases between them. Germline assignment: CDR1 MDHEN and CDR2 SYDVKM. The CDR3 consists of 15 residues. The CDR3 loop reads CASSLYSQGTGELFF. The CDR3, as DNA: TGTGCCAGCAGTCTCTACTCACAGGGAACCGGGGAGCTGTTTTTT.

The CDR3 nucleotides are TGTGCCAGTAGTATCGACAGGGGGTATGATCAGCCCCAGCATTTT. Its protein product is CASSIDRGYDQPQHF. This chain connects TRBV19 to TRBJ1-5; 9 nucleotides line up with TRBD1. CDR3 length equals 15 residues. Germline-derived CDR1 and CDR2 are LNHDA and SQIVND (reference sequence). Trimming cost V 3 bases and J 5 bases; bases outside gene matches: 5. Full variable domain (rest looked up from reference TRBV19 and TRBJ1-5): DGGITQSPKYLFRKEGQNVTLSCEQNLNHDAMYWYRQDPGQGLRLIYYSQIVNDFQKGDIAEGYSVSREKKESFPLTVTSAQKNPTAFYLCASSIDRGYDQPQHFGDGTRLSIL.

The CDR3 DNA is TGCGCCAGCAGGGCAGGGGTGGGCTACACCTTC. It specifies CASRAGVGYTF. The chain joins TRBV5-1 to TRBJ1-2; perhaps TRBD1 as D (6 bases). Germline V gene lookup returns CDR1 SGHRS and CDR2 YFSETQ. The V and J ends lost 5 bases and 8 bases respectively, with 10 bases between them. The CDR3 runs to 11 residues.

The J gene is TRBJ2-5, the V gene TRBV5-6; 11 bases line up with TRBD2. The trim removed 0 bases at V and 4 bases at J, leaving 2 bases unmatched. The CDR3 length is 15 residues. CDR1 is SGHDT and CDR2 is YYEEEE in the germline V gene. The CDR3 DNA reads as TGTGCCAGCAGCTTGGCCCTAGCGGGAGGAGAGACCCAGTACTTC. It yields the protein CASSLALAGGETQYF.

The CDR3 DNA is TGTGCCAGCAGCGGAAGGGAGGGGCTGAACACTGAAGCTTTCTTT. This sequence encodes CASSGREGLNTEAFF. The chain has TRBV7-8 and TRBJ1-1, with a possible D match to TRBD1 (5 bases). V was cut by 5 bases and J by 0 bases, with 13 bases left in between. Germline assignment: CDR1 SGHVS and CDR2 FQNEAQ. CDR3 length equals 15 residues.

The J gene is TRBJ2-7, the V gene TRBV14; the D is unclear. Between the trimmed V and J ends, which lost 4 bases and 7 bases, there was a span of 14 bases. Per the germline V gene, CDR1 is SGHDN and CDR2 is FVKESK. The CDR3 length is 13 residues. The CDR3 spells CASSPSASPEQYF. CDR3 in DNA: TGTGCCAGCAGCCCTTCGGCTAGTCCAGAGCAGTACTTC.

This chain joins TRBV12-5 and TRBJ1-1, with no clear D. CDR1 is LGHNT, CDR2 FRNRAP, per germline. Trimming took off 3 bases at V and 1 base at J, with 6 bases between the two ends. The CDR3 extends over 13 amino acids. CDR3 residues: CASGFNRNTEAFF. For the CDR3, the DNA is TGTGCTAGTGGTTTCAACAGGAACACTGAAGCTTTCTTT.

The genes are TRBV13 and TRBJ2-3; unclear D gene. Looked up from germline, CDR1 is PRHDT and CDR2 is FYEKMQ (reference sequence). Trimming took off 5 bases at V and 5 bases at J, with 11 bases between the two ends. The CDR3 covers 13 residues. CDR3 in amino acids: CASSPPEGDTQYF. DNA of the CDR3: TGTGCCAGCAGCCCCCCCGAAGGAGATACGCAGTATTTT. Filled out from reference TRBV13 and TRBJ2-3, the complete variable domain reads AAGVIQSPRHLIKEKRETATLKCYPIPRHDTVYWYQQGPGQDPQFLISFYEKMQSDKGSIPDRFSAQQFSDYHSELNMSSLELGDSALYFCASSPPEGDTQYFGPGTRLTVL.

This clone appeared a single time. V and J are TRBV18 and TRBJ1-2; no clear D. V lost 3 bases and J 0 bases, leaving 14 bases between the germline ends. The length of the CDR3 is 16 residues. The germline CDR1 and CDR2 sequences are KGHSH and LQKENI. CDR3 bases: TGTGCCAGCTCACCCGGCGGAGCCAAGTCTAACTATGGCTACACCTTC. It yields the protein CASSPGGAKSNYGYTF.

V usage is TRBV27 and J usage is TRBJ1-5; D is possibly TRBD1 (6 bases). Germline-derived CDR1 and CDR2 are MNHEY and SMNVEV (reference sequence). Trimming removed 0 bases from V and 8 bases from J, with 17 bases in between. CDR3 length: 16 amino acids. Written as DNA, the CDR3 is TGTGCCAGCAGTTTATCGACAGGCACTCCTCCTAAGCCCCAGCATTTT. Protein sequence: CASSLSTGTPPKPQHF.

The DNA for the CDR3 is TGTGCCAGCAGCCAAGATCAGGGGACTTACAATGAGCAGTTCTTC. Translation gives CASSQDQGTYNEQFF. The chain uses TRBV3-1 (or the pseudogene TRBV3-2) and TRBJ2-1, with D possibly called TRBD1 or TRBD2 (6 bases each). Germline V CDR1 and CDR2: LGHDT, YNNKEL (reference sequence). CDR3 length: 15 residues. Trimming removed 0 bases from V and 4 bases from J, with 10 bases in between.

V is TRBV7-2 and J is TRBJ2-7; D not resolved. Looked up from germline, CDR1 is SGHTA and CDR2 is FQGNSA. The CDR3 contains 12 residues. Trimming took 5 bases from V and 4 from J, leaving 9 bases between them. As DNA, the CDR3 is TGTGCCAGCAGCCCCAGTTTTTACGAGCAGTACTTC. Translation: CASSPSFYEQYF.

The chain joins TRBV2 to TRBJ2-7, with a weak D call TRBD1 (6 bases). CDR3 length equals 12 residues. The V gene's germline CDR1 is SNHLY and CDR2 FYNNEI. The V and J ends lost 6 bases and 3 bases respectively, with 9 bases between them. The CDR3 protein is CASRGGSYEQYF. CDR3 sequence (DNA): TGTGCCAGCAGAGGGGGAAGCTACGAGCAGTACTTC.

Note on this clone: The sample has other DNA sequences that encode this CDR3 too. This chain links TRBV6-6 with TRBJ2-6; no clear D. Germline CDR1 and CDR2: MNHNY and SVGAGI (reference sequence). The CDR3 totals 16 residues. V lost 11 bases to trimming and J lost 0 bases, with 17 bases between them. CDR3 DNA: TGTGCCTCCCGCACTGGTGGCGACTCTGGGGCCAACGTCCTGACTTTC. The encoded protein is CASRTGGDSGANVLTF.

The gene calls are TRBV5-5 and TRBJ1-5, with 10 nucleotides matching TRBD1. The CDR3 has 16 amino acids. V shed 3 bases and J 6 bases; nucleotides not matched to a gene: 9. Germline CDR1 is SGHKS and CDR2 is YYEKEE (reference sequence). This chain's CDR3 is CASSSRTGGRSQPQHF. DNA for the CDR3: TGTGCCAGCAGCTCGAGGACAGGGGGTCGCAGTCAGCCCCAGCATTTT. The variable domain in full, completed from reference TRBV5-5 and TRBJ1-5, reads DAGVTQSPTHLIKTRGQQVTLRCSPISGHKSVSWYQQVLGQGPQFIFQYYEKEERGRGNFPDRFSARQFPNYSSELNVNALLLGDSALYLCASSSRTGGRSQPQHFGDGTRLSIL.

The J gene is TRBJ2-2, the V gene TRBV5-4, with 13 positions matching TRBD2. Losses at the gene ends were 4 bases for V and 7 bases for J; bases not matched to a gene: 7. The CDR3 length is 16 residues. The germline V gene encodes CDR1 SGHNT and CDR2 YYREEE (reference sequence). The CDR3 DNA is TGTGCCAGCAGCCTCGGACTAGCGGGAGTGCACGGGGAGCTGTTTTTT. It specifies CASSLGLAGVHGELFF.

This clone was detected once. The chain uses TRBV18 and TRBJ2-1; 7 bases are a match to TRBD2. CDR3 size: 13 residues. Germline CDR1 is KGHSH and CDR2 is LQKENI. Trimming at V came to 5 bases and at J to 5 bases, leaving 3 bases not matched to a gene. CDR3 coding DNA: TGTGCCAGCTCAACGGGGAGGGACAATGAGCAGTTCTTC. It yields the protein CASSTGRDNEQFF.